This TCR beta chain was profiled in a study of radiotherapy plus CTLA-4 blockade in lung cancer. CTLA-4 blockade with ipilimumab, together with focal radiation, was given to patients with chemo-refractory metastatic non-small-cell lung cancer. This clone was recorded once. Assay: immunoSEQ multiplex PCR; the TCRdb copy retains only in-frame clones and omits some. The top ten clones hold about 4.3% of a sample with some 66,000 clones, about four fifths of them seen once. The receptor was isolated from a human donor with non-small cell lung cancer who had a partial response to radiotherapy plus ipilimumab. The material sequenced was peripheral blood, taken from a patient treated with radiotherapy plus ipilimumab.

In nucleotides, the CDR3 is TGTGCCAGCAGTCGGCCCAGGGACGAGCAGTACTTC. It translates to CASSRPRDEQYF. The chain recombines TRBV2 with TRBJ2-7, with a possible D match to TRBD1 (5 bases). Trimming left V 5 bases short and J 5 bases short, with 10 bases between. Germline V gives CDR1 SNHLY, CDR2 FYNNEI. The CDR3 sequence is 12 residues long.